The 18 T cell receptor beta chains below were found in one sample sequenced in a study of OX40 agonist ivuxolimab in advanced cancers. Libraries were prepared by immunoSEQ multiplex PCR; TCRdb keeps only in-frame clonotypes and omits some of them. Seen here are 62,000 or so clones, more than 75% observed once, and the top ten hold approximately 2.1%. Source: CD4+ or CD8+ T cells sorted from blood, taken in a trial of the OX40 agonist ivuxolimab. These receptors came from an adult with an advanced solid tumor such as melanoma, head and neck, liver or kidney cancer.

The CDR3 is CASSSDREGGYGYTF. The CDR3 DNA reads as TGTGCCAGCAGTTCGGACAGGGAGGGCGGCTATGGCTACACCTTC. The chain joins TRBV6-5 to TRBJ1-2, with 8 positions matching TRBD1. Germline CDR1 MNHEY, CDR2 SVGAGI. J gave up 4 bases and V 4 bases, and 8 bases lay outside the gene matches. This CDR3 is 15 amino acids long.

The CDR3 region is CASSVAGGTEAFF. Written as DNA, the CDR3 is TGTGCCAGCAGTGTTGCGGGGGGCACTGAAGCTTTCTTT. The rearrangement joins TRBV2 to TRBJ1-1; TRBD1 is a possible D gene (5 bases). V shed 4 bases and J shed 4 bases, with 10 bases lying between them. Germline loops: CDR1 SNHLY, CDR2 FYNNEI. The CDR3 spans 13 residues. Based on the CDR3 plus reference TRBV2 and TRBJ1-1, the full variable domain is EPEVTQTPSHQVTQMGQEVILRCVPISNHLYFYWYRQILGQKVEFLVSFYNNEISEKSEIFDDQFSVERPDGSNFTLKIRSTKLEDSAMYFCASSVAGGTEAFFGQGTRLTVV.

The chain employs TRBV21-1 and TRBJ2-6; TRBD1 is the table's D call and was not checked against the DNA. TRBV21-1 is a pseudogene. This CDR3 has 17 amino acids. Written as DNA, the CDR3 is TGTGCCAGCAGCACGACAGGGTTTTGGTCTGGGGCCAACGTCCTGACTTTC. It codes for CASSTTGFWSGANVLTF.

The chain recombines TRBV30 with TRBJ2-5; TRBD2 matches at 8 bases. V dropped 0 bases and J dropped 6; count of bases not matched to a gene: 9. Per the germline V gene, CDR1 is GTSNPN and CDR2 is SVGIG (reference sequence). There are 15 residues in the CDR3. CDR3 bases: TGTGCCTGGAGTGTATTAGCGGGATCTGGAAAGACCCAGTACTTC. Its protein product is CAWSVLAGSGKTQYF.

This sequence joins TRBV28 and TRBJ1-5; no clear D gene. Germline values: CDR1 MDHEN, CDR2 SYDVKM. The CDR3 totals 12 residues. Trimming cost V 7 bases and J 2 bases, with 6 bases left between them. CDR3 in DNA: TGTGCCAGCAATAGGGGCAATCAGCCCCAGCATTTT. Translation: CASNRGNQPQHF.

This sequence joins TRBV28 and TRBJ2-1, with TRBD2 matching over 14 bases. This CDR3 spans 15 amino acids. Per the germline V gene, CDR1 is MDHEN and CDR2 is SYDVKM. The trim removed 3 bases at V and 9 bases at J, leaving 4 bases unmatched. CDR3 coding DNA: TGTGCCAGCAGTTTGGGGACTAGCGGGAGCACTGAGCAGTTCTTC. It is translated as CASSLGTSGSTEQFF.

CDR3 DNA: TGTGCCAGCAGCCCCGCCCCCGGACAAGGGAAAGATACGCAGTATTTT. This encodes CASSPAPGQGKDTQYF. The rearrangement uses TRBV7-2 and TRBJ2-3, with D perhaps TRBD1 (5 bases). Germline V gene data show CDR1 as SGHTA and CDR2 as FQGNSA. Trimming took off 5 bases at V and 5 bases at J, with 20 bases between the two ends. The CDR3 loop spans 16 amino acids.

V and J are TRBV20-1 and TRBJ2-7; tentatively, D is TRBD1 or TRBD2 (5 bases each). There are 11 residues in the CDR3. Germline lookup yields CDR1 DFQATT and CDR2 SNEGSKA (reference sequence). Trimming took off 3 bases at V and 5 bases at J, with 8 bases between the two ends. The CDR3 spells CSASRDHEQYF. The CDR3 region has the DNA TGCAGTGCTAGCAGGGACCACGAGCAGTACTTC.

The chain recombines TRBV6-6 with TRBJ2-7; no definite D call. Trimming stripped 2 bases from V and 3 bases from J, with 8 bases between. The CDR3 is 13 residues long. Per the germline V gene, CDR1 is MNHNY and CDR2 is SVGAGI (reference sequence). The CDR3: CASSYGESYEQYF. CDR3 bases: TGTGCCAGCAGTTACGGAGAGAGCTACGAGCAGTACTTC.

This chain joins TRBV10-3 and TRBJ2-2; 8 nucleotides match TRBD1. Germline V gene data show CDR1 as ENHRY and CDR2 as SYGVKD. The length of the CDR3 is 17 residues. V lost 2 bases and J lost 6; bases outside the gene matches: 11. The DNA for the CDR3 is TGTGCCATCAGTGAGGGAGAAGACAGGGGTCGGGCCGGGGAGCTGTTTTTT. Translating it yields CAISEGEDRGRAGELFF.

This clone was seen only once. The chain is built from TRBV6-6 and TRBJ2-5, with D unresolved. The CDR3 covers 14 residues. Germline CDR1 is MNHNY and CDR2 is SVGAGI (reference sequence). V lost 6 bases to trimming and J lost 2 bases, with 13 bases between them. DNA for the CDR3: TGTGCCAGCAGAGTTACGGGCGCGCAAGAGACCCAGTACTTC. Encoded protein: CASRVTGAQETQYF.

DNA of the CDR3: TGTGCCAGCAGCTTAGGGCTAGCGGACCTTACCGGGGAGCTGTTTTTT. Protein product: CASSLGLADLTGELFF. The chain has TRBV11-3 and TRBJ2-2, with 7 bases aligning to TRBD2. This CDR3 comprises 16 residues. Germline CDR1 and CDR2: SGHNT and YENEEA. With V trimmed by 1 base and J by 5 bases, 7 bases remained unmatched.

The chain employs TRBV7-9 and TRBJ1-5; a possible D gene is TRBD1 (5 bases). V was trimmed by 1 base and J by 11 bases, leaving 15 bases between them. Looked up from germline, CDR1 is SEHNR and CDR2 is FQNEAQ (reference sequence). This CDR3 is 14 amino acids long. The CDR3 loop reads CASSLGGGEGTQHF. The DNA for the CDR3 is TGTGCCAGCAGCTTAGGGGGAGGGGAAGGGACCCAGCATTTT.

CDR3 in DNA: TGTGCCAGTAGTCTTACTAGCGGGGGGGTCACAGATACGCAGTATTTT. It is translated as CASSLTSGGVTDTQYF. The rearrangement links TRBV19 to TRBJ2-3; 13 nucleotides align to TRBD2. With V trimmed by 5 bases and J by 2 bases, 4 bases remained unmatched. The CDR3 contains 16 residues. The germline V gene encodes CDR1 LNHDA and CDR2 SQIVND (reference sequence). The variable domain in full, completed from reference TRBV19 and TRBJ2-3, reads DGGITQSPKYLFRKEGQNVTLSCEQNLNHDAMYWYRQDPGQGLRLIYYSQIVNDFQKGDIAEGYSVSREKKESFPLTVTSAQKNPTAFYLCASSLTSGGVTDTQYFGPGTRLTVL.

CDR3 sequence reads: CASSLVGTVQETQYF. The CDR3 DNA reads as TGTGCCAGCAGCTTAGTCGGGACAGTCCAAGAGACCCAGTACTTC. This rearrangement joins TRBV7-2 to TRBJ2-5; 7 bases match TRBD1. The CDR3 totals 15 residues. The ends lost 1 base at V and 1 base at J; junction bases unmatched: 3. Germline CDR1 SGHTA, CDR2 FQGNSA.

The chain employs TRBV27 and TRBJ1-5; D not certain. The CDR3 runs 13 residues. The germline gives CDR1 MNHEY, CDR2 SMNVEV (reference sequence). The V end was cut by 2 bases, the J end by 3 bases, with 5 bases between. CDR3 coding DNA: TGTGCCAGCAGTTTAACATTCAATCAGCCCCAGCATTTT. This codes for CASSLTFNQPQHF.

The V gene is TRBV5-1, the J gene TRBJ2-1, with 10 bases identical to TRBD2. Unmatched junction bases numbered 3, after V lost 6 bases and J lost 0 bases. This CDR3 comprises 15 residues. Germline V gene sequence: CDR1 SGHRS, CDR2 YFSETQ. The CDR3 DNA is TGCGCCAGCACATCTAGCGGGAGCTCCTACAATGAGCAGTTCTTC. It specifies CASTSSGSSYNEQFF.

The J gene is TRBJ2-2, the V gene TRBV6-5; D perhaps matches TRBD2 (5 bases). CDR1 and CDR2 from the germline V gene are MNHEY and SVGAGI. The CDR3 has 15 residues. The V gene lost 2 bases and the J gene lost 4 bases, with 11 bases spanning the gap. CDR3 DNA: TGTGCCAGCAGTTACGGGAGTAGCATCACCGGGGAGCTGTTTTTT. Translation gives CASSYGSSITGELFF.